This T cell receptor beta chain was recovered during a study of blood T cells in healthy people across ages. Study-wide results and limits: Estimates of diversity drawn from one million T cells were considered underestimates.

A second PCR, run for about 7 to 11 cycles, used a sample-barcoded 5' primer plus a J-beta primer mix. TCRdb reanalysed the 5' RACE reads using MiXCR and keeps one entry per CDR3 protein. The sample includes over 1,300,000 distinct CDR3 sequences, 59% seen only once; the top ten take approximately 7%. As for this clonotype: What it binds is not known.

From germline, CDR1 is SNHLY and CDR2 FYNNEI. V gave up 6 bases and J gave up 6 bases, with 12 bases separating them. The CDR3 contains 12 residues. The source of this sequence is a man between 18 and 29 years old in good health. V is TRBV2 and J is TRBJ2-7, with a possible D match to TRBD2 (6 bases). Sequences were obtained from blood. Here the CDR3 DNA reads TGTGCCAGCAGAGATACTAGCTCCGAGCAGTACTTC. Translated: CASRDTSSEQYF.